The clone carrying this TCR beta chain was observed at least ten times. Antigen specificity is unknown. Germline assignment: CDR1 SGHTA and CDR2 FQGNSA. The CDR3 totals 14 residues. The ends lost 5 bases at V and 10 bases at J; junction bases unmatched: 6. These data originate in a study of prognosis after radiotherapy for stage I lung cancer. Turning to the study itself: SBRT spanned 3 to 5 fractions, reaching a biologically effective dose of at least 100 Gy.

Findings and limits, study-wide: Patients without metastases reportedly showed TRBV and TRBJ gene usage unlike that of patients with metastases. Reduced Shannon entropy following stereotactic body radiation therapy was recorded in patients who developed distant metastases.

Peripheral blood samples of six milliliters were drawn at each of two time points. The authors amplified TCR beta CDR3 from genomic DNA using two-round multiplex PCR. Primers targeting each individual TRBV and TRBJ gene were applied in first-round PCR. TCRdb recomputed calls from the multiplex PCR reads with MiXCR, one row per CDR3 protein. The sample lists 25,000 to 30,000 distinct CDR3 sequences, about 41% occurring once. The rearrangement uses TRBV7-2 and TRBJ2-7; 15 bases line up with TRBD2. Sequenced material: PBMCs, taken before or after stereotactic body radiation therapy (not recorded which). The sequence was obtained from a donor of 50 years or more with non-small cell lung cancer. The CDR3 nucleotides read TGTGCCAGCAGCGAGACGGGACTAGCGGGAGGTCAGTACTTC. This encodes CASSETGLAGGQYF.